This T cell receptor beta chain was profiled in a study of OX40 agonist ivuxolimab in advanced cancers. Study as a whole: Ivuxolimab, an antibody acting as an agonist of OX40 (CD134), was used to treat patients.

A history of autoimmune disease or systemic immunosuppression excluded patients. The data were produced by immunoSEQ multiplex PCR, yet TCRdb's version contains in-frame clones alone and is incomplete. The sample holds 60,000 to 70,000 clones, nearly 90% seen once. This CDR3 region has 14 residues. CDR1 is WSHSY and CDR2 is SAAADI in the germline V gene. The V end lost 4 bases, the J end lost 0 bases, and 9 bases lay between the germline ends. The TCR sequence derives from an adult with an advanced solid tumor such as melanoma, head and neck, liver or kidney cancer. Material: CD4+ or CD8+ T cells sorted from blood, obtained in a trial of the OX40 agonist ivuxolimab. V usage is TRBV10-2 and J usage is TRBJ1-1, with no clear D. The CDR3 DNA follows: TGCGCCAGCAGTGTAGCAGCCATGAACACTGAAGCTTTCTTT. Protein: CASSVAAMNTEAFF.